This T cell receptor (beta chain) comes out of a study of T cell clonotyping in hematopoietic cell transplantation. Repertoires were generated with immunoSEQ multiplex PCR, while TCRdb's copy carries only in-frame clones and drops some. Of about 12,000 clones in the sample, 89% are singletons; the top ten hold approximately 3.6%. V shed 4 bases and J 0 bases; nucleotides not matched to a gene: 6. The CDR3 contains 16 residues. Germline loops: CDR1 MGHRA, CDR2 YSYEKL. This clone has just a few counts. Its antigen remains unknown. Findings and limits, study-wide: Recipient TCR diversity dropped after transplant; expanded clonotypes rose from day 30 to 180.

The receptor comes from a human donor who either received an allogeneic hematopoietic cell transplant for a myeloid malignancy or was a related donor (not recorded which). Some clones in this sample may be carry-over from other donors' samples. The chain combines TRBV4-1 with TRBJ2-1; 7 nucleotides match TRBD2. The sample was peripheral blood mononuclear cells. For the CDR3, the DNA is TGCGCCAGCAGCCTGAGCGGGACGAGCTCCTACAATGAGCAGTTCTTC. This sequence encodes CASSLSGTSSYNEQFF.